The 23 T cell receptor beta chains in this list originate from one sample, sequenced in a study of blood T cell repertoires in COVID-19. The data were produced by immunoSEQ multiplex PCR, yet TCRdb's version contains in-frame clones alone and is incomplete. There are 150,000 to 200,000 clones in the sample; 86% occur only once, and over 0.85% lies in the top ten. The sample taken for sequencing was peripheral blood. Receptors were obtained from a young man with acute or convalescent COVID-19.

The sample holds one count of this clone. This chain links TRBV6-4 with TRBJ2-1; D uncertain. Germline V gene lookup returns CDR1 MRHNA and CDR2 SNTAGT. The V gene lost 2 bases and the J gene lost 4 bases, with 9 bases spanning the gap. The CDR3 has 14 residues. The CDR3 reads CASSDSPGYNEQFF. The CDR3 DNA follows: TGTGCCAGCAGTGACAGCCCAGGTTACAATGAGCAGTTCTTC.

This clone was seen once. The chain couples TRBV5-8 to TRBJ2-5, with a weak D call TRBD1 (6 bases). The CDR3 contains 13 residues. The germline V gene has CDR1 SGHTS and CDR2 YDEGEE. The V and J ends lost 5 bases and 3 bases respectively, with 11 bases between them. This chain's CDR3 is CASRRDTKETQYF. CDR3 sequence (DNA): TGTGCCAGCAGAAGGGACACCAAAGAGACCCAGTACTTC.

This clone came up once. The rearrangement joins TRBV28 to TRBJ2-7; 9 bases map to TRBD1. Germline V gene data show CDR1 as MDHEN and CDR2 as SYDVKM. The CDR3 is made up of 15 amino acids. The V segment lost 6 bases and the J segment 3 bases; nucleotides outside the gene matches: 9. The CDR3 DNA follows: TGTGCCAGCAGCTCGTCGGGACAGGGTAACTACGAGCAGTACGTC. Translating it yields CASSSSGQGNYEQYV.

The gene calls are TRBV11-2 and TRBJ2-7; D is perhaps TRBD2 (6 bases). V gave up 7 bases and J gave up 3 bases, with 16 bases separating them. This CDR3 spans 14 amino acids. CDR1 is SGHAT and CDR2 is FQNNGV in the germline V gene. The CDR3 sequence is CASNPGTGHYEQYV. The CDR3 nucleotides are TGTGCCAGCAACCCCGGGACTGGACACTACGAGCAGTACGTC.

The chain has TRBV29-1 and TRBJ2-5; D is perhaps TRBD1 (6 bases). The CDR3 sequence is 14 residues long. The V end lost 7 bases, the J end lost 1 base, and 16 bases lay between the germline ends. Germline V gene data show CDR1 as SQVTM and CDR2 as ANQGSEA. The CDR3 protein is CSAHRVRFQETQYF. Here the CDR3 DNA reads TGCAGCGCCCACAGGGTGAGGTTCCAAGAGACCCAGTACTTC.

The chain recombines TRBV30 with TRBJ1-3, with unresolved D. The V end lost 0 bases, the J end lost 3 bases, and 6 bases lay between the germline ends. Germline V gene sequence: CDR1 GTSNPN, CDR2 SVGIG (reference sequence). The CDR3 consists of 13 residues. CDR3 residues: CAWSVRFGNTIYF. The CDR3 DNA follows: TGTGCCTGGAGTGTACGGTTTGGAAACACCATATATTTT.

The J gene is TRBJ1-4, the V gene TRBV5-3; D is possibly TRBD1 (6 bases). TRBV5-3 is an open reading frame, and its role is uncertain. Trimming removed 4 bases at V and 6 bases at J, with 19 bases between. There are 16 residues in the CDR3. The CDR3 DNA reads TGTGCCAGAAGCCTGGTTGTTGGGGGCGCTTATGAAAAACTGTTTTTT. This encodes CARSLVVGGAYEKLFF.

Only one count was recorded for this clone. The rearrangement links TRBV7-8 to TRBJ2-3, with TRBD2 identical over 12 bases. CDR1 is SGHVS and CDR2 is FQNEAQ in the germline V gene. V lost 0 bases to trimming and J lost 4 bases; unmatched junction nucleotides: 5. CDR3 size: 17 residues. CDR3 sequence: CASSLARLAGVPDTQYF. The CDR3 DNA reads as TGTGCCAGCAGCTTAGCCCGACTAGCGGGGGTGCCAGATACGCAGTATTTT.

The genes are TRBV2 and TRBJ2-2; a possible D gene is TRBD1 (5 bases). The germline V gene encodes CDR1 SNHLY and CDR2 FYNNEI. Trimming took 4 bases from V and 2 from J, leaving 8 bases between them. CDR3 length equals 14 residues. The CDR3 loop reads CASSADTNTGELFF. CDR3 nucleotides: TGTGCCAGCAGTGCGGACACCAACACCGGGGAGCTGTTTTTT. Filled out from reference TRBV2 and TRBJ2-2, the complete variable domain reads EPEVTQTPSHQVTQMGQEVILRCVPISNHLYFYWYRQILGQKVEFLVSFYNNEISEKSEIFDDQFSVERPDGSNFTLKIRSTKLEDSAMYFCASSADTNTGELFFGEGSRLTVL.

This CDR3 reads CASSHWTSGGGKETQYF. CDR3 DNA sequence: TGTGCCAGCAGCCATTGGACTAGCGGGGGGGGAAAAGAGACCCAGTACTTC. The rearrangement joins TRBV3-1 (or the pseudogene TRBV3-2) to TRBJ2-5, with 15 bases that match TRBD2. The trim removed 3 bases at V and 3 bases at J, leaving 5 bases unmatched. Germline assignment: CDR1 LGHDT and CDR2 YNNKEL (reference sequence). This CDR3 contains 17 residues.

The chain recombines TRBV5-1 with TRBJ2-2; TRBD2 aligns across 8 bases. The V gene end was trimmed by 5 bases and the J gene end by 7 bases; junction bases not matched to a gene: 13. Germline assignment: CDR1 SGHRS and CDR2 YFSETQ. The length of the CDR3 is 16 residues. For the CDR3, the DNA is TGCGCCAGCAGGACCGGGACTAGTGAGATCGGCGGGGAGCTGTTTTTT. This gives the protein CASRTGTSEIGGELFF.

The J gene is TRBJ1-6, the V gene TRBV11-2, with a weak D call TRBD1 (6 bases). The germline V gene has CDR1 SGHAT and CDR2 FQNNGV. The CDR3 sequence is 14 residues long. Trimming pared 5 bases from V and 9 bases from J, leaving 14 bases between. CDR3 amino acids: CASSLGGAGSPLHF. The CDR3 bases are TGTGCCAGCAGCCTCGGGGGGGCAGGTTCACCCCTCCACTTT.

The rearrangement uses TRBV7-8 and TRBJ2-3; 7 bases agree with TRBD1. Trimming took 2 bases from V and 2 from J; bases not matched to a gene: 7. Germline CDR1 and CDR2: SGHVS and FQNEAQ. This CDR3 has 16 residues. CDR3 loop: CASSLRDRLATDTQYF. DNA for the CDR3: TGTGCCAGCAGCTTAAGGGACAGACTTGCCACAGATACGCAGTATTTT. Drawing the rest from reference TRBV7-8 and TRBJ2-3, the complete variable domain is GAGVSQSPRYKVAKRGQDVALRCDPISGHVSLFWYQQALGQGPEFLTYFQNEAQLDKSGLPSDRFFAERPEGSVSTLKIQRTQQEDSAVYLCASSLRDRLATDTQYFGPGTRLTVL.

The CDR3 region has the DNA TGTGCCTCAAACCCGGGACAGAGCAATTCACCCCTCCACTTT. Its translation is CASNPGQSNSPLHF. J is TRBJ1-6 and V is TRBV19, with 7 bases matching TRBD1. The V gene's germline CDR1 is LNHDA and CDR2 SQIVND (reference sequence). J was trimmed by 7 bases and V by 11 bases; bases with no gene match: 11. The CDR3 is made up of 14 amino acids.

The rearrangement uses TRBV7-9 and TRBJ2-5; TRBD2 aligns across 13 bases. The CDR3 contains 18 residues. CDR1 and CDR2 from the germline V gene are SEHNR and FQNEAQ (reference sequence). After removal of 3 bases from V and 1 base from J, the junction contained 8 bases not matched to a gene. DNA for the CDR3: TGTGCCAGCAGCTTCAGGACTAGCGGGGGAACCTTCCAAGAGACCCAGTACTTC. It yields the protein CASSFRTSGGTFQETQYF.

This clone has a single count. The chain is built from TRBV30 and TRBJ1-3; D gene ambiguous. Germline-derived CDR1 and CDR2 are GTSNPN and SVGIG (reference sequence). V dropped 0 bases and J dropped 10 bases, with 10 bases sitting between them. CDR3 size: 12 residues. CDR3 sequence: CAWSVGVRTIYF. CDR3 nucleotide sequence: TGTGCCTGGAGTGTTGGTGTGCGTACCATATATTTT.

J is TRBJ2-3 and V is TRBV29-1; 10 bases agree with TRBD2. The V gene's germline CDR1 is SQVTM and CDR2 ANQGSEA. The CDR3 consists of 16 residues. With V trimmed by 4 bases and J by 5 bases, 12 bases remained unmatched. CDR3 amino acids: CSVVLLLAGRGDTQYF. The CDR3 region has the DNA TGCAGCGTTGTGCTTTTACTAGCGGGGCGCGGAGATACGCAGTATTTT.

The rearrangement links TRBV10-2 to TRBJ2-2; D is unresolved. Trimming took 3 bases from V and 5 from J, leaving 7 bases between them. Germline V gene lookup returns CDR1 WSHSY and CDR2 SAAADI. The CDR3 length is 13 residues. The CDR3 nucleotides are TGCGCCAGCAGTGACAGAAATACCGGGGAGCTGTTTTTT. Amino acids: CASSDRNTGELFF.

V is TRBV11-2 and J is TRBJ1-1; TRBD1 might be the D (6 bases). The CDR3 length is 14 residues. CDR1 and CDR2 from the germline V gene are SGHAT and FQNNGV. V lost 5 bases, J lost 6 bases, and 16 bases lay in between. CDR3: CASSPTGRGSEAFF. CDR3 DNA: TGTGCCAGCAGCCCCACAGGGAGGGGATCTGAAGCTTTCTTT. Full variable domain (remainder filled in from reference TRBV11-2 and TRBJ1-1): EAGVAQSPRYKIIEKRQSVAFWCNPISGHATLYWYQQILGQGPKLLIQFQNNGVVDDSQLPKDRFSAERLKGVDSTLKIQPAKLEDSAVYLCASSPTGRGSEAFFGQGTRLTVV.

This clone was detected only a few times. The chain is built from TRBV4-2 and TRBJ1-1; TRBD1 matches at 7 bases. Trimming cost V 6 bases and J 1 base; bases outside gene matches: 8. This CDR3 contains 15 residues. The germline V gene encodes CDR1 LGHNA and CDR2 YNFKEQ. The CDR3 here is CASSPIDRENTEAFF. DNA of the CDR3: TGTGCCAGCAGTCCCATAGACAGGGAGAACACTGAAGCTTTCTTT.

Regarding this clone: No DNA is shown, since the ends of the CDR3 on it are uncertain; the CDR3 is the one TCRdb lists. The rearrangement uses TRBV10-3 and TRBJ2-7; the D call TRBD2 from the table was never checked on the DNA. The germline gives CDR1 ENHRY, CDR2 SYGVKD. The CDR3 totals 19 residues, both ends included. The chain's CDR3 is CAITPGGPYERYVGPGKYV.

This chain uses TRBV27 with TRBJ2-7; D uncertain. V lost 7 bases and J lost 3, with 19 bases in between. Germline CDR1 and CDR2: MNHEY and SMNVEV (reference sequence). CDR3 length equals 15 residues. The CDR3 bases are TGTGCCAGCACCCTACTTCGGAGCCATCACTACGAGCAGTACGTC. It specifies CASTLLRSHHYEQYV.

The chain couples TRBV7-9 to TRBJ2-5; TRBD1 matches 9 bases. CDR3 size: 17 residues. The ends lost 2 bases at V and 0 bases at J; junction bases unmatched: 7. CDR1 is SEHNR, CDR2 FQNEAQ, per germline (reference sequence). CDR3 nucleotide sequence: TGTGCCAGCAGCTTACAAACCGGGACAGGGTACCAAGAGACCCAGTACTTC. The encoded protein is CASSLQTGTGYQETQYF.